A selection of T cell receptor beta chains follows, all from one sample in a study of blood T cell repertoires in COVID-19. Data came from immunoSEQ multiplex PCR; TCRdb stores just in-frame clones and leaves some out. The table includes 70,000 to 75,000 clones, roughly 80% detected once. Material: peripheral blood. These receptors were taken from an elderly woman with active or convalescent COVID-19. Each CDR3 is given with its conserved first and last residue.

v_call cdr3_length cdr3_aa
TRBV18 14 CASSPGTSFYEQYF
TRBV7-3 15 CASSGTSLNTGELFF
TRBV18 15 CASSPRDTVTYGYTF
TRBV4-3 16 CASSQGEGDSTGELFF
TRBV5-1 14 CASSAYTGTGELFF
TRBV6-5 14 CASRLQVTDTEAFF
TRBV29-1 13 CTTSTGERTEAFF
TRBV7-8 15 CASSLVGGMNTEAFF
TRBV25-1 16 CASRGGRQGRGETQYF
TRBV19 15 CASSSSGQGYTEAFF
TRBV9 15 CASSERPAGNSPLHF
TRBV14 14 CASSWAGGSYEQYF
TRBV5-5 16 CASSPRPIAGAETQYF
TRBV10-3 14 CAISTSSYNSPLHF
TRBV19 14 CAASRGTINTEAFF
TRBV2 15 CASSFDGTGPTEAFF
TRBV6-5 13 CASSFDRGYEQYF
TRBV18 12 CASSPYTDTQYF
TRBV7-2 13 CASSLDRQETQYF
TRBV7-3 15 CASSLRGKGWETQYF
TRBV7-9 16 CASSLPPGQMNTEAFF
TRBV19 15 CASSPGQGAGQPQHF
TRBV7-9 15 CASSLEIGKTYEQYF
TRBV6-6 14 CASKSGGPSYEQYF
TRBV5-4 15 CASSGASGNTGELFF
TRBV5-1 16 CASSYGQGPLTDTQYF
TRBV7-8 15 CASSPRTGGLHEQYF
TRBV6-2/TRBV6-3 12 CASSYSRRIQYF
TRBV14 14 CASSQDLVSTEAFF
TRBV27 16 CASRKPGQGDTDTQYF
TRBV6-4 11 CASRHGTEAFF
TRBV3-1/TRBV3-2 14 CASSRKGAQAEAFF
TRBV19 12 CASSIGSTEAFF
TRBV18 14 CASSPGRGRKEAFF
TRBV3-1/TRBV3-2 17 CASSQDRLAGGGDEQFF
TRBV27 14 CASSPWATGNTIYF
TRBV5-1 14 CASSFREANTEAFF
TRBV9 14 CASSSGLVSGTQYF
TRBV2 14 CASSGGQVSYEQYF
TRBV30 17 CAWMPAQGFSYNSPLHF
TRBV7-2 17 CASSLEGLETYTDTQYF
TRBV11-1 15 CASSSPRTRRDEQFF
TRBV2 13 CASSEYQKQPQHF
TRBV28 11 CASSPNYEQYF
TRBV7-9 13 CASSAGLNTEAFF
TRBV4-1 15 CASSRLPVTQETQYF
TRBV27 12 CASSFRGGEAFF
TRBV13 16 CASSSAWTSTSYEQYF
TRBV6-1 14 CASSEGTGAQPQHF
TRBV2 15 CASSEARTNTDTQYF
TRBV3-1/TRBV3-2 17 CASSQDLRTSRGETQYF
TRBV12-3/TRBV12-4 12 CASSFYGDEQFF
TRBV18 13 CASSQTGGSEAFF
TRBV6-5 16 CASSSTKGQGNEKLFF